The T cell receptor (beta chain) under discussion was sequenced for a study of cytomegalovirus exposure and HLA in healthy donors. The PCR had 60 Vbeta and 13 Jbeta primers. Original methodology: Per a later analysis, the number of unique TCR beta chains was around 80 million, of which roughly 11 million were shared. Data came from immunoSEQ multiplex PCR; TCRdb stores just in-frame clones and leaves some out. The V and J calls and clone size were taken over from that table, and D and trimming were inferred from the DNA. The specimen's table records 170,000 or so clones. CDR3 length equals 16 residues. Germline V gene lookup returns CDR1 MGHRA and CDR2 YSYEKL. V dropped 0 bases and J dropped 4 bases, with 13 bases sitting between them.

Sequenced material: PBMCs. The V gene is TRBV4-1, the J gene TRBJ2-1, with D perhaps matching TRBD2 (5 bases). This clonotype was sampled from a man aged 30 to 45 in good health and CMV-seronegative. Written as DNA, the CDR3 is TGCGCCAGCAGCCAAGACGACGGGATAAGGTACAATGAGCAGTTCTTC. Its translation: CASSQDDGIRYNEQFF.